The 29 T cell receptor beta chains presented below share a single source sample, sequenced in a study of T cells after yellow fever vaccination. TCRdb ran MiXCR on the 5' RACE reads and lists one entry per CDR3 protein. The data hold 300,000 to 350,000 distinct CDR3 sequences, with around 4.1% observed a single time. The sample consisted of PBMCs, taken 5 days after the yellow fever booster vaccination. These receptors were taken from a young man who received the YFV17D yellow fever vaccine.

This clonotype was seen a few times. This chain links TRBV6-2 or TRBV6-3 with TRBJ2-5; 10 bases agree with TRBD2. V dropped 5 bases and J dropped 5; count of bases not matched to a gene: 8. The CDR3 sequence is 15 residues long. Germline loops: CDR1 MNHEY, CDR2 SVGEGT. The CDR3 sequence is CASSQRGGYGETQYF. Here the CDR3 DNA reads TGTGCCAGCAGTCAGCGGGGGGGCTATGGGGAGACCCAGTACTTC.

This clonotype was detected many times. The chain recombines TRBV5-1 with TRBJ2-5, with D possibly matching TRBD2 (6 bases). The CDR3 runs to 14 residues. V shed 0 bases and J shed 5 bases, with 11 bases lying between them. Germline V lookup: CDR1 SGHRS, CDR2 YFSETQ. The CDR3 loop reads CASSLAPGVETQYF. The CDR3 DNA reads TGCGCCAGCAGCTTGGCCCCGGGGGTGGAGACCCAGTACTTC.

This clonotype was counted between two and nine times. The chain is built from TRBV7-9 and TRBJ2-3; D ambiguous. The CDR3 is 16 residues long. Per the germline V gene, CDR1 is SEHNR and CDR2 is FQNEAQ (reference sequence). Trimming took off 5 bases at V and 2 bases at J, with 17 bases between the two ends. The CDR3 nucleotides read TGTGCCAGCAGCCCGGACGCCTTACCCAACACAGATACGCAGTATTTT. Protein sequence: CASSPDALPNTDTQYF.

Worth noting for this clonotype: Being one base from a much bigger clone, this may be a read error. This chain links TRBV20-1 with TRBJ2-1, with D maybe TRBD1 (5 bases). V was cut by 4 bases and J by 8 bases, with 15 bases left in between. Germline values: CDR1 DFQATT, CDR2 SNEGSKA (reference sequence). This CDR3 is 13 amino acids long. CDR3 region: CSATNGRVYEQFF. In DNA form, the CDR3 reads TGCAGTGCTACCAACGGCAGGGTCTATGAGCAGTTCTTC.

This CDR3 reads CASSDRQGTEAFF. In DNA form, the CDR3 reads TGTGCCAGCAGTGATAGACAGGGGACTGAAGCTTTCTTT. This chain connects TRBV2 to TRBJ1-1, with TRBD1 matching 8 bases. This CDR3 spans 13 amino acids. Losses at the gene ends were 3 bases for V and 5 bases for J; bases not matched to a gene: 2. The germline gives CDR1 SNHLY, CDR2 FYNNEI.

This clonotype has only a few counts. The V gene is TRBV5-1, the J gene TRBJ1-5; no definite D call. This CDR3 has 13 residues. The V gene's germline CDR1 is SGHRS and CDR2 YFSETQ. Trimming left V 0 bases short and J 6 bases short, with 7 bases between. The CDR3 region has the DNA TGCGCCAGCAGCTTGGCCTCCGGTCAGCCCCAGCATTTT. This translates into CASSLASGQPQHF. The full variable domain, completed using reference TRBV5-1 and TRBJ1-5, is KAGVTQTPRYLIKTRGQQVTLSCSPISGHRSVSWYQQTPGQGLQFLFEYFSETQRNKGNFPGRFSGRQFSNSRSEMNVSTLELGDSALYLCASSLASGQPQHFGDGTRLSIL.

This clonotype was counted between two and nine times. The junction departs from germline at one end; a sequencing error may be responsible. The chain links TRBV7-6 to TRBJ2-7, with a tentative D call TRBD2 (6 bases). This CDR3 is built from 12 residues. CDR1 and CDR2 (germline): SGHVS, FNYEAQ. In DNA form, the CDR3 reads TGTGCCAGCAGCCACTGGGGCGGGCGGAGGGTCTTC. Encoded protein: CASSHWGGRRVF.

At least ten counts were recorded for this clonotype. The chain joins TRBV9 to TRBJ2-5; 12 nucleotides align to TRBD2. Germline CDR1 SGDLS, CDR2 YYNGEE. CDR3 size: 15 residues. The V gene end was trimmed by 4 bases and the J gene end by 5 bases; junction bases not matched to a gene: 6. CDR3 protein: CASSSRLAGAETQYF. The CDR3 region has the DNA TGTGCCAGCAGCTCCAGACTAGCGGGGGCCGAGACCCAGTACTTC.

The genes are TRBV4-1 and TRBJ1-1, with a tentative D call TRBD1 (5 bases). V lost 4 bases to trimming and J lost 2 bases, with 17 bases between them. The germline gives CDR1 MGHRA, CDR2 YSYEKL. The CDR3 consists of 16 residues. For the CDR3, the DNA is TGCGCCAGCAGCCGGGTAGCGACAGATTTTAACACTGAAGCTTTCTTT. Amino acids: CASSRVATDFNTEAFF.

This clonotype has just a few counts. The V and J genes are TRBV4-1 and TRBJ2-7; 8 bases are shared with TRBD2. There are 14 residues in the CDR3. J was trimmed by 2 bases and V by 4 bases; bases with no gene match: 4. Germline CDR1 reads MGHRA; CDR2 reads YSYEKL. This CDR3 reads CASSPGGLAYEQYV. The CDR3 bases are TGCGCCAGCAGCCCCGGGGGACTAGCCTACGAGCAGTACGTC.

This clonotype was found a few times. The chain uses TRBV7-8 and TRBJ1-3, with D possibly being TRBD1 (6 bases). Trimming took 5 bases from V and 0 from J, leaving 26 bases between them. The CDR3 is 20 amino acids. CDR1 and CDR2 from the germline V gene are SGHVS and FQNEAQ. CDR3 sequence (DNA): TGTGCCAGCAGCATCTCGGACAGTCGGACTCTGGTGAACTCTGGAAACACCATATATTTT. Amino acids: CASSISDSRTLVNSGNTIYF.

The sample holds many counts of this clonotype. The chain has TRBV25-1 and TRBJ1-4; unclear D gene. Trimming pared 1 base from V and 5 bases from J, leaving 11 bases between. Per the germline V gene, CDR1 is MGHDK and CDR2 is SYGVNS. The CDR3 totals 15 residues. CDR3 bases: TGTGCCAGCAGTGAATCTAGGGCCCCGAATGAAAAACTGTTTTTT. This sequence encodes CASSESRAPNEKLFF. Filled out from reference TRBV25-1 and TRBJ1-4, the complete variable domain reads EADIYQTPRYLVIGTGKKITLECSQTMGHDKMYWYQQDPGMELHLIHYSYGVNSTEKGDLSSESTVSRIRTEHFPLTLESARPSHTSQYLCASSESRAPNEKLFFGSGTQLSVL.

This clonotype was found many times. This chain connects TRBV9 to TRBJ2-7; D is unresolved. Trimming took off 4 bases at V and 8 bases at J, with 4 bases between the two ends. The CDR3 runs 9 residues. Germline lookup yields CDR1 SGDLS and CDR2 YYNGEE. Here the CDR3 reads CASSPKQYV. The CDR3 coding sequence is TGTGCCAGCAGCCCAAAGCAGTACGTC.

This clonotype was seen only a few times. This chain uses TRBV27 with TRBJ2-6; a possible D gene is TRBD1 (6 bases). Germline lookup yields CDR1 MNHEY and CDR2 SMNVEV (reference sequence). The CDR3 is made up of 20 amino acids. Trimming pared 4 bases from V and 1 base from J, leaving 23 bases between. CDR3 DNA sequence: TGTGCCAGCAGTTCTCACAGGGAAATGGGGTCAGGGTCTGGGGCCAACGTCCTGACTTTC. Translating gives CASSSHREMGSGSGANVLTF. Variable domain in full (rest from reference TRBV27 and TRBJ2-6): EAQVTQNPRYLITVTGKKLTVTCSQNMNHEYMSWYRQDPGLGLRQIYYSMNVEVTDKGDVPEGYKVSRKEKRNFPLILESPSPNQTSLYFCASSSHREMGSGSGANVLTFGAGSRLTVL.

CDR3 nucleotides: TGTGCCAGCAGTAGTACAGGGGGCGTTGAAGCTTTCTTT. The encoded protein is CASSSTGGVEAFF. The J gene is TRBJ1-1, the V gene TRBV6-5; 9 bases match TRBD1. The CDR3 is 13 residues long. The germline V gene has CDR1 MNHEY and CDR2 SVGAGI. Trimming took 5 bases from V and 7 from J; bases not matched to a gene: 5.

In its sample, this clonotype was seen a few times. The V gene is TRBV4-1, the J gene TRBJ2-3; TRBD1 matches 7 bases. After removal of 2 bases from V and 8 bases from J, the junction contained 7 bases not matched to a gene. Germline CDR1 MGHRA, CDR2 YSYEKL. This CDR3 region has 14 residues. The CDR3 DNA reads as TGCGCCAGCAGCCAAACCCCGGGACAGCCTACGCAGTATTTT. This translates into CASSQTPGQPTQYF.

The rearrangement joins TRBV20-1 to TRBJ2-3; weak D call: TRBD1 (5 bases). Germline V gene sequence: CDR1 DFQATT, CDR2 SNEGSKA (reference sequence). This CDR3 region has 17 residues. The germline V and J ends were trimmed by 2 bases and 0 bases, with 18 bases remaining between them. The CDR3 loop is CSARLPGALPSTDTQYF. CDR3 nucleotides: TGCAGTGCTAGACTCCCTGGGGCTCTCCCTAGCACAGATACGCAGTATTTT.

The CDR3 sequence: CASSLTSRGETQYF. The CDR3 DNA sequence: TGTGCCAGCAGTTTAACTAGTAGGGGAGAGACCCAGTACTTC. The chain joins TRBV7-2 to TRBJ2-5; the D gene could be TRBD1 or TRBD2 (5 bases each). This CDR3 spans 14 amino acids. Trimming took 6 bases from V and 4 from J, leaving 15 bases between them. Looked up from germline, CDR1 is SGHTA and CDR2 is FQGNSA. The full variable domain, its missing parts supplied by reference TRBV7-2 and TRBJ2-5, is GAGVSQSPSNKVTEKGKDVELRCDPISGHTALYWYRQSLGQGLEFLIYFQGNSAPDKSGLPSDRFSAERTGGSVSTLTIQRTQQEDSAVYLCASSLTSRGETQYFGPGTRLLVL.

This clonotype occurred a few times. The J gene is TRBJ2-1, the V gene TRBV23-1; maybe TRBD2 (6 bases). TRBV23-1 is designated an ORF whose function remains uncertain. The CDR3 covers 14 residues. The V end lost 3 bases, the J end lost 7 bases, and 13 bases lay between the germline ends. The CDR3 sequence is CASSHGGAENEQFF. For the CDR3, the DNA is TGCGCCAGCAGTCACGGCGGGGCTGAAAATGAGCAGTTCTTC.

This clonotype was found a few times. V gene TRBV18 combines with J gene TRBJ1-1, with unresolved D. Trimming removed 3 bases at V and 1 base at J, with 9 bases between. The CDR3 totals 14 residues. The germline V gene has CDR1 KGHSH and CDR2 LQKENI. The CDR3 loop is CASSPQVRNTEAFF. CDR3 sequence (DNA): TGTGCCAGCTCACCTCAGGTGAGGAACACTGAAGCTTTCTTT.

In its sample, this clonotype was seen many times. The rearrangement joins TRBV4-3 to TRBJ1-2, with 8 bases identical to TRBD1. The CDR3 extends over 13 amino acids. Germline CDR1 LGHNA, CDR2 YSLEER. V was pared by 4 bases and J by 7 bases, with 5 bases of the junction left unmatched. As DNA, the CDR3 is TGCGCCAGCAGCCCTCAGGGGGCCGCTGGCTACACCTTC. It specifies CASSPQGAAGYTF.

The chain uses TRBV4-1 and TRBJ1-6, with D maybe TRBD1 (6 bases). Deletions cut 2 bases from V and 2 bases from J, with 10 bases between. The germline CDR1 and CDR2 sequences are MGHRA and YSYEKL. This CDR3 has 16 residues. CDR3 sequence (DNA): TGCGCCAGCAGCCAAAACAGGGCAACCTATAATTCACCCCTCCACTTT. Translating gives CASSQNRATYNSPLHF.

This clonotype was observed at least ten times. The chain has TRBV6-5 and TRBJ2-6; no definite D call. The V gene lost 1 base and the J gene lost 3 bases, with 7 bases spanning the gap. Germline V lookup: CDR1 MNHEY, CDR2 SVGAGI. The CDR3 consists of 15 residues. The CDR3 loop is CASSYYGYGANVLTF. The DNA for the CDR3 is TGTGCCAGCAGTTACTACGGGTATGGGGCCAACGTCCTGACTTTC.

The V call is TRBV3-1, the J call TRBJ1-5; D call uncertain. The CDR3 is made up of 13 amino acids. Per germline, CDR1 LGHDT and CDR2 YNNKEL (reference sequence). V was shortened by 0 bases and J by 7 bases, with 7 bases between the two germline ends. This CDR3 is CASSQDNSQPQHF. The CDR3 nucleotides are TGTGCCAGCAGCCAAGATAATTCCCAGCCCCAGCATTTT.

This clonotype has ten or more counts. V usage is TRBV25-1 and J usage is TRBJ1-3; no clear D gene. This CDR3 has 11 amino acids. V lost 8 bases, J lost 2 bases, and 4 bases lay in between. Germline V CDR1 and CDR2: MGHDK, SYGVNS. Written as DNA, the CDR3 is TGTGCCAGCTCACCTGGAAACACCATATATTTT. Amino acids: CASSPGNTIYF.

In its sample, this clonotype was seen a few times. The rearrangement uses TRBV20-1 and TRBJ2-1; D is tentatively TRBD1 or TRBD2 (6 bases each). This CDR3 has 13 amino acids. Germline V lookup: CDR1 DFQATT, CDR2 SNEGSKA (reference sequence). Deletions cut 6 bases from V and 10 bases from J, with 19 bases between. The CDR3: CSASSTGAWEQFF. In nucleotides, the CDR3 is TGCAGTGCCAGTTCGACGGGGGCATGGGAGCAGTTCTTC.

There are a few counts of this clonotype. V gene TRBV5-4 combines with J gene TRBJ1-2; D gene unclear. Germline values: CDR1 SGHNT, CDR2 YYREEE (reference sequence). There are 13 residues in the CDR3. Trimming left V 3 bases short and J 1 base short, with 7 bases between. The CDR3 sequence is CASSSGSNYGYTF. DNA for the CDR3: TGTGCCAGCAGCTCGGGCAGTAACTATGGCTACACCTTC. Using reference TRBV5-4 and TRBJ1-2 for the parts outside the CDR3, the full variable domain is ETGVTQSPTHLIKTRGQQVTLRCSSQSGHNTVSWYQQALGQGPQFIFQYYREEENGRGNFPPRFSGLQFPNYSSELNVNALELDDSALYLCASSSGSNYGYTFGSGTRLTVV.

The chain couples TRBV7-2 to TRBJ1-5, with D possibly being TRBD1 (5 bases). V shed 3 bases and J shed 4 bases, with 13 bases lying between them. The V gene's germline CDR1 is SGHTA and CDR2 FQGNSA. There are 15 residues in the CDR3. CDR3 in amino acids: CASSLTGLGNQPQHF. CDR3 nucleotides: TGTGCCAGCAGCTTGACGGGGCTGGGGAATCAGCCCCAGCATTTT. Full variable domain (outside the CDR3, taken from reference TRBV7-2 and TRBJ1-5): GAGVSQSPSNKVTEKGKDVELRCDPISGHTALYWYRQSLGQGLEFLIYFQGNSAPDKSGLPSDRFSAERTGGSVSTLTIQRTQQEDSAVYLCASSLTGLGNQPQHFGDGTRLSIL.

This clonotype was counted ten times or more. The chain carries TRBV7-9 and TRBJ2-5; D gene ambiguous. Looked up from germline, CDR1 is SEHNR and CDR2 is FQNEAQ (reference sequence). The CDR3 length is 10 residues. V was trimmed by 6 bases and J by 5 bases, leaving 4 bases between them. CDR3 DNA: TGTGCCAGCAGTCTGGAGACCCAGTACTTC. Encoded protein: CASSLETQYF. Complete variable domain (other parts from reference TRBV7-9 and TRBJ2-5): DTGVSQNPRHKITKRGQNVTFRCDPISEHNRLYWYRQTLGQGPEFLTYFQNEAQLEKSRLLSDRFSAERPKGSFSTLEIQRTEQGDSAMYLCASSLETQYFGPGTRLLVL.